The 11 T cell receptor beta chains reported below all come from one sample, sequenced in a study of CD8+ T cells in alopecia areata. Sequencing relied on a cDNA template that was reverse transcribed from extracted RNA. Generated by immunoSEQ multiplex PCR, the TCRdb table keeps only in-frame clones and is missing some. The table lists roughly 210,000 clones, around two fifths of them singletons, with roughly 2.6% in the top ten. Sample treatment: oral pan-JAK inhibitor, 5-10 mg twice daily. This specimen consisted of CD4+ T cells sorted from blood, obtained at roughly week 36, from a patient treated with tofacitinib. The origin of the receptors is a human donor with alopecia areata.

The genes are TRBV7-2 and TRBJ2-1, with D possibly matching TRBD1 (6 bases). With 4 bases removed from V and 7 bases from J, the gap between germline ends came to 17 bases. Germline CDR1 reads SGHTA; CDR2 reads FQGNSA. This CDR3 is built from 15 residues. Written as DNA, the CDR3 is TGTGCCAGCAGCTCCACCCTGGTACAGGGTAATGAGCAGTTCTTC. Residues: CASSSTLVQGNEQFF.

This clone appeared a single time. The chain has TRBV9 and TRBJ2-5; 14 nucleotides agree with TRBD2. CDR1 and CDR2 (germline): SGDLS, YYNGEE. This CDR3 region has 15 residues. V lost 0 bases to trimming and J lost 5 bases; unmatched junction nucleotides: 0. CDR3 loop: CASSVGLAGGETQYF. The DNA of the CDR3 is TGTGCCAGCAGCGTAGGACTAGCGGGAGGGGAGACCCAGTACTTC.

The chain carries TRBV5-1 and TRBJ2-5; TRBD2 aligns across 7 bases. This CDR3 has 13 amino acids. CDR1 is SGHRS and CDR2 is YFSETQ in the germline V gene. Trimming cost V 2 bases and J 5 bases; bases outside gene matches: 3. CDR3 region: CASSFREGETQYF. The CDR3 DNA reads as TGCGCCAGCAGCTTCAGGGAGGGGGAGACCCAGTACTTC.

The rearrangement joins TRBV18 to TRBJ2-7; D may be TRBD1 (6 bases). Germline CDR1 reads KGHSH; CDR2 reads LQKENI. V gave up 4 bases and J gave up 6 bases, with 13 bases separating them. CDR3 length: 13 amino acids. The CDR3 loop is CASSQSGTIEQYF. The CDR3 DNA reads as TGTGCCAGCTCACAATCCGGGACAATCGAGCAGTACTTC.

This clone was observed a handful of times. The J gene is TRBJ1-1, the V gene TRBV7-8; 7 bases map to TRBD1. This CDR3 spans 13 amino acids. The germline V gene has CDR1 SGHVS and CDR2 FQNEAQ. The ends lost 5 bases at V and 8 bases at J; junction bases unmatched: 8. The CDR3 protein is CASSTRQGGEAFF. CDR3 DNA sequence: TGTGCCAGCAGCACGAGACAGGGAGGCGAAGCTTTCTTT. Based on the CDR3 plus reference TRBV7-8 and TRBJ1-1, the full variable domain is GAGVSQSPRYKVAKRGQDVALRCDPISGHVSLFWYQQALGQGPEFLTYFQNEAQLDKSGLPSDRFFAERPEGSVSTLKIQRTQQEDSAVYLCASSTRQGGEAFFGQGTRLTVV.

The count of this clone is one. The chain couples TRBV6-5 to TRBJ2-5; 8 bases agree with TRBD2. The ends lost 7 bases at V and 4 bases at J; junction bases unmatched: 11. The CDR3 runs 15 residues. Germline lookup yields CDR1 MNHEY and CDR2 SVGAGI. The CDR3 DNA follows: TGTGCCAGCACCCCCGGGGGAGCGGGAGTAGAGACCCAGTACTTC. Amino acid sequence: CASTPGGAGVETQYF.

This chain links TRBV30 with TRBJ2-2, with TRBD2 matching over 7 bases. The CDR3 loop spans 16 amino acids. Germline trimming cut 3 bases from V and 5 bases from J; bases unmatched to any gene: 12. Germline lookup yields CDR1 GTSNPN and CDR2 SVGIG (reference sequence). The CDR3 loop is CAWRRAGARETGELFF. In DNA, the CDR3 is TGTGCCTGGAGAAGGGCGGGAGCGCGTGAAACCGGGGAGCTGTTTTTT.

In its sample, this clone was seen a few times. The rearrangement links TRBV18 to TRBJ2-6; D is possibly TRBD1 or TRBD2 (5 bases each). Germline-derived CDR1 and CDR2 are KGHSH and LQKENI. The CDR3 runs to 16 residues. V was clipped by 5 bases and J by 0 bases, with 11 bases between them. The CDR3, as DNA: TGTGCCAGCTCAACCGGGGCCCTCTCTGGGGCCAACGTCCTGACTTTC. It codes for CASSTGALSGANVLTF. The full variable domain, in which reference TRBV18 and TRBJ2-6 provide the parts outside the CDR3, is NAGVMQNPRHLVRRRGQEARLRCSPMKGHSHVYWYRQLPEEGLKFMVYLQKENIIDESGMPKERFSAEFPKEGPSILRIQQVVRGDSAAYFCASSTGALSGANVLTFGAGSRLTVL.

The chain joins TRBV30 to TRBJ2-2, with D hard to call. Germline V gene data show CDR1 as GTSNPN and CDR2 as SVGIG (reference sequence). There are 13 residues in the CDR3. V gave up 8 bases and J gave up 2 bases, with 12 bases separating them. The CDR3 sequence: CAGGEPNTGELFF. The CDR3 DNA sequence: TGTGCCGGCGGTGAGCCAAACACCGGGGAGCTGTTTTTT.

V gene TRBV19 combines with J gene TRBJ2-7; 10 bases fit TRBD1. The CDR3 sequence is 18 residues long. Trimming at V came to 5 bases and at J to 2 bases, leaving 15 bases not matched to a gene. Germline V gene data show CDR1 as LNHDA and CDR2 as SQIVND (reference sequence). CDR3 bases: TGTGCCAGTAGTCCCCGGTTGTGGGGCGGACAGGGGGCCTACGAGCAGTACTTC. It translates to CASSPRLWGGQGAYEQYF. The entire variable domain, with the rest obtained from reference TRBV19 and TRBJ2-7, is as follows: DGGITQSPKYLFRKEGQNVTLSCEQNLNHDAMYWYRQDPGQGLRLIYYSQIVNDFQKGDIAEGYSVSREKKESFPLTVTSAQKNPTAFYLCASSPRLWGGQGAYEQYFGPGTRLTVT.

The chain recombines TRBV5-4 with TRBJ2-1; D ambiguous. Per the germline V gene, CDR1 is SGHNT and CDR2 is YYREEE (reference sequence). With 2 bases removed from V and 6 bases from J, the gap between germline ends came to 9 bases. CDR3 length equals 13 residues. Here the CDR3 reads CASSFSGGNEQFF. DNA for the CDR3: TGTGCCAGCAGCTTTTCCGGCGGCAATGAGCAGTTCTTC.